This T cell receptor beta chain was identified in a study of CD8 T cells in Susac syndrome. The authors reverse transcribed about 0.5 to 1 ug RNA with random hexamers. With immunoSEQ multiplex PCR, TCR beta CDR3 was amplified across 54 Vbeta and 13 Jbeta. Each CDR3 protein is one row after TCRdb ran MiXCR on the immunoSEQ multiplex PCR reads. Of approximately 150,000 distinct CDR3 sequences in the sample, 90% to 95% were seen once. Sequenced sample: CD4+ T cells from PBMCs. This sequence originates from a human donor in good health.

CDR3 in DNA: TGTGCCAGCAGCCACAGGCTGGGGGGGCGAAAAGAAGCTTTCTTT. Protein sequence: CASSHRLGGRKEAFF. The chain couples TRBV3-1 to TRBJ1-1; possible D gene TRBD1, 6 bases. This CDR3 region has 15 residues. V lost 3 bases and J 8 bases, leaving 19 bases between the germline ends. Germline CDR1 and CDR2: LGHDT and YNNKEL (reference sequence).